The entry below gives a single TCR beta chain sequence along with its context. There is no known antigen for this receptor. Nothing much larger sits one base from this clone, and base qualities are not available. The data originate from a study of blood T cell repertoires in COVID-19 (dated by TCRdb to about 2020). Study-level background: Collaborator samples came from the United States, Italy and Spain and covered acute and convalescent phases of COVID-19. The prospective study material was composed of cDNA or gDNA derived from T cells, B-cell-depleted T cells, or PBMCs. The dataset comprised deeply sampled blood TCRbeta repertoires from subjects exposed to, actively infected with, or recovered from COVID-19. A freely available public database, intended as a resource for researchers studying the immune response to SARS-CoV-2, is where the repertoires were released. The samples were drawn from two sources: the first 160 participants of the ongoing ImmuneRACE study, and 1,000 to 1,500 subjects contributed by 6 global collaborators. The sample metadata nearly always contained a de-identified subject ID, COVID-19 status, age in years and sex. HLA class I and class II types, where available, came from metadata supplied by the sample provider rather than from assay-based typing.

TCRbeta CDR3 regions were amplified from genomic DNA using the immunoSEQ Assay, a bias-controlled multiplex PCR. The authors' pipeline ran thus. The number of nucleated cells in each sample was estimated from the amplification of reference gene primers within the assay. To quantify the absolute abundance of each unique TCRbeta CDR3 rearrangement, sequence reads were collapsed and filtered. For each sample, productive Simpson clonality was calculated as the square root of Simpson's diversity index across productive rearrangements. TCRdb stores this immuneACCESS table with in-frame sequences only. Part of the clones is absent; in the studies checked, under half of the shortfall reflects unresolved V genes, and no reason is known for the rest. V and J calls and clone size follow that table, whereas D and trimming were derived from the DNA. This sample has a few hundred thousand clones in its table, and more than 75% of those were observed once. The ten largest clones add up to more than 1% of the sample.

Beyond this particular receptor, the publication reports: How much clinical and demographic metadata was included differed by source and by participant, and the metadata was provided uncurated.

Participants in the prospective study were enrolled through a virtual design, were aged roughly 18 to 95 years, and lived in roughly 25 United States geographic areas. Cohort assignment in the prospective study relied on participant-reported clinical history from a screening survey and a study questionnaire. For ImmuneRACE Cohort 3, a participant was defined as recovered based on two consecutive negative NP/OP PCR tests, clearance by a healthcare professional, or resolution of symptoms. In the prospective study, mobile phlebotomists collected whole blood, serum and a nasopharyngeal or oropharyngeal swab from each participant. Prospective study participants could optionally give additional blood draws and questionnaires over an approximately two-month period. Prospective study blood samples were shipped either frozen or at room temperature before DNA extraction. The CDR3 holds 17 amino acids from the cysteine to the phenylalanine. CDR3 DNA only is kept here, 51 bases in frame from base 1. CDR1 and CDR2 are read off the germline V gene as SNHLY and FYNNEI. Germline trimming amounts to 3 bases on V and 2 bases on J, with 9 as the count of junction bases outside the gene matches.

The chain was built from TRBV2 and TRBJ2-5; 10 bases in the middle match TRBD2. The TCR originated in a woman under 40 who had recovered from COVID-19. The specimen sequenced was PBMCs or T cells enriched from blood (not recorded which). The nucleotide sequence reads as follows: TGTGCCAGCAGTGACCCTAGGCTAGCGGGGGATCAAGAGACCCAGTACTTC. Translated, it reads CASSDPRLAGDQETQYF.